The rows below give T cell receptor beta chains drawn from one sample of a study of PD-1 blockade in classical Hodgkin lymphoma. TCRdb keeps only in-frame clones here, not all; method: immunoSEQ multiplex PCR. This repertoire shows 20,000 to 25,000 clones, around 81% found once; its top ten account for approximately 18%. The material sequenced was peripheral blood mononuclear cells (PBMCs), taken before the second cycle of nivolumab. The receptor set was obtained from a human donor with classical Hodgkin lymphoma. The CDR3 runs from the conserved cysteine through the conserved F or W. Each record gives: clone size, D gene, J gene, V gene, CDR3 protein. The D gene is left open where the match is weak. Clone sizes are given selectively: once, few, many, or a class where the clone is expanded.

>.|.|TRBJ2-5|TRBV30
CALRGTRAETQYF
>.|.|TRBJ1-2|TRBV6-1
CASSEVGNYGYTF
>.|.|TRBJ1-1|TRBV15
CATSRRQENTEAFF
>.|TRBD1|TRBJ2-5|TRBV5-1
CASSSNRGLETQYF
>.|.|TRBJ2-1|TRBV19
CASSQRAGTLFTEQFF
>.|.|TRBJ1-1|TRBV7-9
CASSANRAGVMNTEAFF
>.|.|TRBJ2-2|TRBV9
CASSVVRQGDLFF
>.|.|TRBJ2-1|TRBV7-8
CASSLFRGLYNEQFF
>.|.|TRBJ1-2|TRBV5-1
CASSATGYGYTF
>.|.|TRBJ2-3|TRBV5-4
CASSFRARLNTQYF
>once|TRBD2|TRBJ2-1|TRBV10-3
CAISEAGLYNEQFF
>.|.|TRBJ2-5|TRBV6-1
CASSEAGPPQETQYF
>once|TRBD2|TRBJ2-7|TRBV12-5
CASGSRPASGRHEQYF
>.|.|TRBJ1-5|TRBV6-1
CASSEAGGRNQPQHF
>.|.|TRBJ2-2|TRBV5-1
CASSLVAGHTGELFF
>.|TRBD1|TRBJ1-1|TRBV29-1
CSVDPDRMNTEAFF
>.|.|TRBJ2-5|TRBV7-9
CASSLLSPRGIETQYF
>.|.|TRBJ2-7|TRBV28
CASRPRTGYEQYF
>.|.|TRBJ1-6|TRBV23-1
CASNARLNSPLHF
>once|.|TRBJ2-7|TRBV7-8
CASSLVYEQYF
>.|.|TRBJ2-7|TRBV7-6
CASSLAGKQYF
>.|.|TRBJ2-3|TRBV29-1
CSVLAAYTQYF
>.|.|TRBJ1-2|TRBV6-5
CASSYSQGRDGYTF